The 6 T cell receptor beta chains in this list originate from one sample, sequenced in a study of T-cell reconstitution after alpha-beta-depleted transplantation in children. Preparation of the TCRbeta library involved a method that used unique molecular identifiers. TCRdb fed the PCR reads into MiXCR, producing one record per CDR3 protein. This sample has roughly 400,000 distinct CDR3 sequences, with around 46% found just once. The specimen was PBMCs, collected before TCRalphabeta/CD19-depleted stem cell transplant. The origin of the receptors is a girl aged 2-9 years with aplastic anemia, due to receive a stem cell transplant.

The rearrangement uses TRBV5-1 and TRBJ2-7, with 8 nucleotides matching TRBD1. With V trimmed by 4 bases and J by 6 bases, 6 bases remained unmatched. Germline values: CDR1 SGHRS, CDR2 YFSETQ. The CDR3 runs to 13 residues. DNA for the CDR3: TGCGCCAGCAGCACCGGACAGGGAGGCGAGCAGTACTTC. This translates into CASSTGQGGEQYF.

The CDR3, as DNA: TGCAGTGCAGGGACTAGCGGGAGGGAGAACGAGCAGTACTTC. Translating it yields CSAGTSGRENEQYF. The chain couples TRBV20-1 to TRBJ2-7; 16 nucleotides match TRBD2. The CDR3 has 14 amino acids. V was clipped by 6 bases and J by 5 bases; unmatched bases: 4. Germline-derived CDR1 and CDR2 are DFQATT and SNEGSKA (reference sequence).

Many counts were recorded for this clonotype. The rearrangement links TRBV5-1 to TRBJ2-7; either TRBD1 or TRBD2 may supply D (5 bases each). This CDR3 comprises 13 residues. The germline gives CDR1 SGHRS, CDR2 YFSETQ. The ends were cut back, 9 bases at V and 6 bases at J, with 19 bases in the middle. CDR3: CATSDSLGVEQYF. The CDR3 DNA sequence: TGCGCCACCTCCGACAGCTTGGGGGTCGAGCAGTACTTC.

This clonotype was counted a few times. The chain uses TRBV7-9 and TRBJ2-7; D gene ambiguous. V was pared by 5 bases and J by 0 bases, with 11 bases between. Germline V CDR1 and CDR2: SEHNR, FQNEAQ (reference sequence). This CDR3 spans 14 amino acids. This CDR3 reads CASSPPSSSYEQYF. The DNA of the CDR3 is TGTGCCAGCAGCCCGCCCTCGAGCTCCTACGAGCAGTACTTC.

This clonotype was seen more than once but under ten times. V is TRBV4-2 and J is TRBJ2-7, with D unclear. V lost 4 bases, J lost 6 bases, and 13 bases lay in between. Germline values: CDR1 LGHNA, CDR2 YNFKEQ. The CDR3 is made up of 13 amino acids. DNA of the CDR3: TGTGCCAGCAGCCCGAGACACCCCTTCGAGCAGTACTTC. Protein: CASSPRHPFEQYF.

The gene calls are TRBV14 and TRBJ2-3, with D perhaps matching TRBD1 (5 bases). Deletions cut 4 bases from V and 1 base from J, with 12 bases between. This CDR3 spans 15 amino acids. The germline V gene encodes CDR1 SGHDN and CDR2 FVKESK. The CDR3, as DNA: TGTGCCAGCAGCCGCAGGGTCAGGGGCACAGATACGCAGTATTTT. It specifies CASSRRVRGTDTQYF.